A single sample is the source of the 6 T cell receptor beta chains below, sequenced in a study of blood T cell repertoires in COVID-19 (dated by TCRdb to the early 2020s). Library construction relied on the immunoSEQ multiplex PCR assay. The immuneACCESS repertoire file appears here via TCRdb, limited to in-frame rearrangements. These files lack a portion of the clones; in checked studies, under half of the deficit traces to unresolved V genes, and the cause of the others is not known. Recorded for this sample are under 450,000 clones; approximately 90% of them occurred a single time. The ten top clones hold around 1.5% of the sample. The sample taken for sequencing was peripheral blood. These receptors all come from a woman in her thirties or forties with COVID-19, enrolled during active disease.

V and J are TRBV4-3 and TRBJ1-6, with D possibly matching TRBD1 (5 bases). This CDR3 has 14 residues. Looked up from germline, CDR1 is LGHNA and CDR2 is YSLEER. V lost 4 bases and J lost 9, with 13 bases in between. The CDR3 spells CASSPDTGASPLHF. The CDR3 DNA is TGCGCCAGCAGCCCCGACACTGGGGCTTCACCCCTCCACTTT.

The chain carries TRBV5-4 and TRBJ2-5; no clear D gene. V lost 2 bases to trimming and J lost 1 base, with 6 bases between them. The CDR3 is 13 amino acids. Germline CDR1 is SGHNT and CDR2 is YYREEE (reference sequence). The CDR3 sequence is CASSFHPQETQYF. In nucleotides, the CDR3 is TGTGCCAGCAGCTTCCATCCCCAAGAGACCCAGTACTTC.

This rearrangement joins TRBV4-2 to TRBJ1-2, with D possibly TRBD1 on 6 matching bases. V shed 0 bases and J shed 3 bases, with 8 bases lying between them. Germline V gene data show CDR1 as LGHNA and CDR2 as YNFKEQ. There are 14 residues in the CDR3. The CDR3 loop is CASSQERTDYGYTF. Here the CDR3 DNA reads TGTGCCAGCAGCCAAGAGAGGACAGACTATGGCTACACCTTC.

The chain links TRBV15 to TRBJ1-1; no clear D. This CDR3 is 15 amino acids long. V was pared by 0 bases and J by 0 bases, with 8 bases between. Germline V gives CDR1 LNHNV, CDR2 YYDKDF (reference sequence). The DNA of the CDR3 is TGTGCCACCAGCAGAGATTACAATGTGAACACTGAAGCTTTCTTT. Translated: CATSRDYNVNTEAFF. Full variable domain (missing parts from reference TRBV15 and TRBJ1-1): DAMVIQNPRYQVTQFGKPVTLSCSQTLNHNVMYWYQQKSSQAPKLLFHYYDKDFNNEADTPDNFQSRRPNTSFCFLDIRSPGLGDTAMYLCATSRDYNVNTEAFFGQGTRLTVV.

The chain joins TRBV20-1 to TRBJ2-2, with D uncertain. The CDR3 covers 12 residues. V gave up 3 bases and J gave up 7 bases, with 9 bases separating them. Germline assignment: CDR1 DFQATT and CDR2 SNEGSKA (reference sequence). This CDR3 reads CSASLGGGELFF. In nucleotides, the CDR3 is TGCAGTGCTAGTCTCGGCGGCGGGGAGCTGTTTTTT.

V gene TRBV7-2 combines with J gene TRBJ1-2; 9 bases match TRBD1. J gave up 3 bases and V 7 bases, and 9 bases lay outside the gene matches. The CDR3 consists of 15 residues. Germline V gives CDR1 SGHTA, CDR2 FQGNSA. The CDR3 spells CASTEMTGGYYGYTF. The CDR3 DNA reads as TGTGCCAGCACCGAGATGACAGGGGGATACTATGGCTACACCTTC.